The T cell receptor beta chain under discussion was sequenced for a study of cytomegalovirus exposure and HLA in healthy donors. About the research overall: The same platform as the roughly 700 first-cohort repertoires was used for the 100 to 150 validation repertoires, a later analysis reported.

Per germline, CDR1 MNHEY and CDR2 SMNVEV (reference sequence). V lost 4 bases to trimming and J lost 6 bases, with 9 bases between them. The CDR3 runs 13 residues. The table came from immunoSEQ multiplex PCR; TCRdb's copy has only in-frame clones and leaves some out. The table includes some 150,000 clones, 88% detected once. The sequence came from a man aged 18-30 years in good health and CMV-seronegative. The sample was PBMCs. V usage is TRBV27 and J usage is TRBJ2-2; D gene uncertain. This CDR3 is CASSSELAGELFF. The CDR3 region has the DNA TGTGCCAGCAGTTCTGAGTTGGCCGGGGAGCTGTTTTTT.